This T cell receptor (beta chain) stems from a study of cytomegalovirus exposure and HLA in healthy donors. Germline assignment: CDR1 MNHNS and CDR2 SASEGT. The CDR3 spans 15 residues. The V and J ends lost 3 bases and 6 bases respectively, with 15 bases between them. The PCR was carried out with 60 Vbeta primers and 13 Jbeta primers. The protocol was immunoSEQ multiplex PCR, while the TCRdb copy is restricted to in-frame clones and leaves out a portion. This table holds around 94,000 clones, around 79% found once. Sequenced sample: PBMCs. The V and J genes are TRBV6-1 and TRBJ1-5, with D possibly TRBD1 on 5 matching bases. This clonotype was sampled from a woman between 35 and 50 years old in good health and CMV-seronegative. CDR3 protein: CASSDQPGQGQPQHF. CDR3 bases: TGTGCCAGCAGTGATCAGCCAGGGCAGGGTCAGCCCCAGCATTTT.